These 18 T cell receptor beta chains share one sample of origin, sequenced in a study of Graves' ophthalmopathy and Graves' hyperthyroidism. The TCR beta CDR3 regions underwent amplification from RNA transcripts. Following a first-round RT-PCR that used HTBI primers, a second-round multiplex PCR was carried out. TCRdb fed the multiplex PCR reads into MiXCR, producing one record per CDR3 protein. Of around 660,000 distinct CDR3 sequences listed, about 38% are singletons. The specimen sequenced was peripheral blood. The receptors shown here come from an adult man with Graves' ophthalmopathy.

Written as DNA, the CDR3 is TGTGCCAGCAGCCGACGACAGAACTACGAGCAGTACTTC. Protein sequence: CASSRRQNYEQYF. V gene TRBV5-8 combines with J gene TRBJ2-7; a weak D match, TRBD1 (5 bases). V shed 4 bases and J shed 3 bases, with 11 bases lying between them. This CDR3 comprises 13 residues. Germline V gene sequence: CDR1 SGHTS, CDR2 YDEGEE.

The J gene is TRBJ2-2, the V gene TRBV2, with TRBD1 identical over 9 bases. CDR3 size: 13 residues. J was trimmed by 6 bases and V by 5 bases; bases with no gene match: 1. Germline CDR1 is SNHLY and CDR2 is FYNNEI. CDR3 amino acids: CASSWDRAGELFF. CDR3 DNA sequence: TGTGCCAGCAGTTGGGACAGGGCCGGGGAGCTGTTTTTT.

This chain links TRBV10-3 with TRBJ1-2, with 8 positions matching TRBD1. From germline, CDR1 is ENHRY and CDR2 SYGVKD. Losses at the gene ends were 0 bases for V and 4 bases for J; bases not matched to a gene: 7. The CDR3 spans 16 residues. The CDR3: CAISESGQGHLYGYTF. CDR3 in DNA: TGTGCCATCAGTGAGTCAGGACAGGGCCATCTCTATGGCTACACCTTC.

V is TRBV2 and J is TRBJ2-2; 11 bases fit TRBD2. V lost 5 bases, J lost 7 bases, and 12 bases stayed unmatched. The CDR3 runs to 17 residues. CDR1 is SNHLY and CDR2 is FYNNEI in the germline V gene. The CDR3 reads CASSLTFTSGSDGELFF. The CDR3 coding sequence is TGTGCCAGCAGTTTGACGTTTACTAGCGGGAGTGACGGGGAGCTGTTTTTT.

The table lists this clonotype with many counts. The chain carries TRBV6-4 and TRBJ1-2; D remains unclear. This CDR3 is built from 13 residues. V lost 3 bases, J lost 5 bases, and 10 bases lay in between. CDR1 is MRHNA and CDR2 is SNTAGT in the germline V gene. Written as DNA, the CDR3 is TGTGCCAGCAGTGAGCAGGTGGGGTATGGCTACACCTTC. As protein: CASSEQVGYGYTF.

In its sample, this clonotype was seen many times. The chain uses TRBV2 and TRBJ1-5; D possibly corresponds to TRBD1 (5 bases). Trimming removed 6 bases from V and 5 bases from J, with 11 bases in between. CDR3 length: 13 amino acids. CDR1 is SNHLY, CDR2 FYNNEI, per germline. The CDR3 DNA reads TGTGCCAGCAGATGGGGGGTGGATCAGCCCCAGCATTTT. Residues: CASRWGVDQPQHF.

This clonotype was found many times. The gene calls are TRBV7-8 and TRBJ1-2; possible D gene TRBD1, 5 bases. This CDR3 is built from 13 residues. Germline CDR1 is SGHVS and CDR2 is FQNEAQ. The V end lost 4 bases, the J end lost 7 bases, and 13 bases lay between the germline ends. CDR3 nucleotide sequence: TGTGCCAGCAGCTGGGGACGAGTTGGTGGCTACACCTTC. Encoded protein: CASSWGRVGGYTF. Supplemented by reference TRBV7-8 and TRBJ1-2, the full variable domain reads GAGVSQSPRYKVAKRGQDVALRCDPISGHVSLFWYQQALGQGPEFLTYFQNEAQLDKSGLPSDRFFAERPEGSVSTLKIQRTQQEDSAVYLCASSWGRVGGYTFGSGTRLTVV.

This clonotype was recorded at least ten times. This chain joins TRBV7-9 and TRBJ2-5; D might be TRBD2 (5 bases). V was trimmed by 4 bases and J by 5 bases, leaving 8 bases between them. CDR1 SEHNR and CDR2 FQNEAQ come from the germline V gene (reference sequence). The CDR3 has 12 amino acids. The CDR3 sequence is CASSWRRETQYF. The DNA for the CDR3 is TGTGCCAGCAGCTGGAGGAGGGAGACCCAGTACTTC.

This clonotype occurred many times. The rearrangement links TRBV12-3 or TRBV12-4 to TRBJ1-6; 7 bases line up with TRBD1. The CDR3 has 14 residues. With V trimmed by 2 bases and J by 8 bases, 3 bases remained unmatched. The CDR3 is CASSLRQGDSPLHF. The DNA for the CDR3 is TGTGCCAGCAGTTTACGGCAGGGGGATTCACCCCTCCACTTT.

Of note for this clonotype: Relative to the germline gene, one junction end is altered; a read error may explain this. This sequence joins TRBV10-2 and TRBJ2-6; 8 bases are shared with TRBD2. This CDR3 comprises 14 residues. Germline-derived CDR1 and CDR2 are WSHSY and SAAADI. In DNA, the CDR3 is TGTGCCAGCAGTTTAGCGGGGCGGGTCAACGTCCTGACTTTC. It translates to CASSLAGRVNVLTF.

The chain has TRBV19 and TRBJ1-4; D is perhaps TRBD1 (6 bases). V lost 3 bases and J lost 11, with 13 bases in between. Germline CDR1 is LNHDA and CDR2 is SQIVND (reference sequence). The CDR3 covers 13 residues. CDR3 nucleotide sequence: TGTGCCAGTAGTATGAAAGGGGGGGATAAACTGTTTTTT. This gives the protein CASSMKGGDKLFF.

The genes are TRBV7-2 and TRBJ2-5, with 15 bases that match TRBD2. There are 17 residues in the CDR3. The germline V gene encodes CDR1 SGHTA and CDR2 FQGNSA. The V and J ends lost 5 bases and 2 bases, in that order; junction bases with no gene match: 6. The CDR3 nucleotides are TGTGCCAGCAGCCCAGGACTAGCGGGAGGGGCTCAAGAGACCCAGTACTTC. This sequence encodes CASSPGLAGGAQETQYF.

This rearrangement joins TRBV10-3 to TRBJ2-7, with D possibly TRBD1 on 5 matching bases. In germline, CDR1 is ENHRY, CDR2 SYGVKD. The CDR3 has 11 amino acids. V was shortened by 6 bases and J by 9 bases, with 12 bases between the two germline ends. The CDR3 DNA reads TGTGCCATCAGCGTCGGACAACGGCAGTACTTC. This translates into CAISVGQRQYF.

The J gene is TRBJ1-5, the V gene TRBV19; 7 positions match TRBD1. This CDR3 contains 15 residues. The trim removed 9 bases at V and 1 base at J, leaving 9 bases unmatched. Germline V CDR1 and CDR2: LNHDA, SQIVND (reference sequence). The CDR3 DNA reads TGTGCCAGCAGCTCAGGGGGTCCGAGCAATCAGCCCCAGCATTTT. Translating gives CASSSGGPSNQPQHF. The entire variable domain, with the rest obtained from reference TRBV19 and TRBJ1-5, is as follows: DGGITQSPKYLFRKEGQNVTLSCEQNLNHDAMYWYRQDPGQGLRLIYYSQIVNDFQKGDIAEGYSVSREKKESFPLTVTSAQKNPTAFYLCASSSGGPSNQPQHFGDGTRLSIL.

This clonotype appeared once. Possible read error: a much larger clone is one base away. The chain combines TRBV5-1 with TRBJ2-5; a possible D gene is TRBD1 (6 bases). This CDR3 comprises 14 residues. Germline CDR1 SGHRS, CDR2 YFSETQ. V dropped 4 bases and J dropped 1 base, with 11 bases sitting between them. CDR3 sequence: CASSMDSPQETQYF. CDR3 sequence (DNA): TGCGCCAGCAGCATGGACAGCCCCCAAGAGACCCAGTACTTC.

This clonotype has ten or more counts. The CDR3: CASTPGDFSYEQYF. As DNA, the CDR3 is TGTGCCAGCACCCCAGGGGACTTTTCGTACGAGCAGTACTTC. The chain has TRBV7-2 and TRBJ2-7; D possibly matches TRBD1 or TRBD2 (6 bases each). The CDR3 length is 14 residues. Trimming took 7 bases from V and 4 from J, leaving 17 bases between them. In germline, CDR1 is SGHTA, CDR2 FQGNSA.

The chain uses TRBV11-2 and TRBJ2-7; 8 positions match TRBD2. With 2 bases clipped from V and 2 bases from J, the junction kept 5 bases outside the gene matches. The CDR3 has 15 amino acids. Germline V gene sequence: CDR1 SGHAT, CDR2 FQNNGV. CDR3 protein: CASSLFAGGTYEQYF. The CDR3, as DNA: TGTGCCAGCAGCTTATTCGCGGGAGGAACCTACGAGCAGTACTTC.

The chain employs TRBV5-1 and TRBJ2-2; TRBD2 agrees at 8 bases. J gave up 6 bases and V 3 bases, and 1 base lay outside the gene matches. This CDR3 comprises 13 residues. The V gene's germline CDR1 is SGHRS and CDR2 YFSETQ. CDR3 region: CASSSTSAGELFF. The CDR3 bases are TGCGCCAGCAGCTCGACTAGCGCCGGGGAGCTGTTTTTT.